A selection of T cell receptor beta chains follows, all from one sample in a study of spatial heterogeneity in lung cancer. Each CDR3 protein is one row after TCRdb ran MiXCR on the 5' RACE reads. The sample yields around 45,000 distinct CDR3 sequences, about an eighth seen once. The source was PBMCs, collected at surgery. All receptors derive from a female donor with early-stage non-small cell lung cancer. Each CDR3 is given with its conserved first and last residue. D genes are given only for firm matches. Clone size appears in some rows only: once, few, many, or a class for an expanded clone.

CDR3: CASSYLDTQYF
DNA: TGTGCCAGCAGTTACCTGGATACGCAGTATTTT
D: .
V: TRBV6-2/TRBV6-3
size: once
J: TRBJ2-3

CDR3: CARTLSNQPQHF
DNA: TGTGCCAGAACTCTTAGCAATCAGCCCCAGCATTTT
D: .
V: TRBV5-8
size: .
J: TRBJ1-5

CDR3: CAWSRSRGSQPQHF
DNA: TGTGCCTGGAGCAGGTCCCGGGGATCTCAGCCCCAGCATTTT
D: .
V: TRBV30
size: .
J: TRBJ1-5

CDR3: CASRILAGGGDTQYF
DNA: TGTGCCAGCAGAATACTAGCGGGGGGCGGGGATACGCAGTATTTT
D: TRBD2
V: TRBV6-5
size: .
J: TRBJ2-3

CDR3: CASSFDRGTDTQYF
DNA: TGTGCCAGCAGCTTTGATAGGGGCACAGATACGCAGTATTTT
D: .
V: TRBV7-9
size: .
J: TRBJ2-3

CDR3: CASSLDSGGAQTQYF
DNA: TGCGCCAGCAGCCTCGACAGCGGGGGGGCGCAGACCCAGTACTTC
D: TRBD2
V: TRBV4-1
size: many
J: TRBJ2-5

CDR3: CASSQVVVAGWGEQFF
DNA: TGCGCCAGCAGCCAGGTGGTGGTAGCGGGGTGGGGTGAGCAGTTCTTC
D: TRBD2
V: TRBV4-1
size: .
J: TRBJ2-1

CDR3: CASSSSSFTSGAGGDTQYF
DNA: TGTGCCAGCAGCTCCTCTTCTTTTACTAGCGGGGCTGGGGGAGATACGCAGTATTTT
D: TRBD2
V: TRBV11-2
size: few
J: TRBJ2-3

CDR3: CASSRPGTGVRSYEQYF
DNA: TGTGCCAGCAGCCGACCCGGGACAGGGGTAAGGTCCTACGAGCAGTACTTC
D: TRBD1
V: TRBV6-5
size: .
J: TRBJ2-7

CDR3: CSARAVTSTDTQYF
DNA: TGCAGTGCTAGAGCCGTGACTAGCACAGATACGCAGTATTTT
D: .
V: TRBV20-1
size: .
J: TRBJ2-3

CDR3: CASSLRSYEQYF
DNA: TGTGCCAGCAGCTTACGGTCCTACGAGCAGTACTTC
D: .
V: TRBV13
size: many
J: TRBJ2-7

CDR3: CSASSGTGENGYTF
DNA: TGCAGTGCTAGTAGCGGGACAGGCGAAAATGGCTACACCTTC
D: TRBD1
V: TRBV20-1
size: few
J: TRBJ1-2

CDR3: CASSLTGMTEAFF
DNA: TGTGCCAGCAGTTTGACAGGGATGACTGAAGCTTTCTTT
D: TRBD1
V: TRBV2
size: few
J: TRBJ1-1

CDR3: CATSRTQGSTEAFF
DNA: TGTGCCACCAGCAGGACTCAGGGGAGCACTGAAGCTTTCTTT
D: .
V: TRBV15
size: .
J: TRBJ1-1

CDR3: CASTLVPGRTDTQYF
DNA: TGTGCCAGCACCTTGGTACCGGGTCGGACAGATACGCAGTATTTT
D: .
V: TRBV7-9
size: .
J: TRBJ2-3

CDR3: CASSSGFTDTQYF
DNA: TGCGCCAGCAGTTCAGGGTTCACAGATACGCAGTATTTT
D: .
V: TRBV5-1
size: .
J: TRBJ2-3

CDR3: CATSDPSGGAINEQFF
DNA: TGTGCCACCAGTGACCCCAGCGGGGGGGCGATCAATGAGCAGTTCTTC
D: TRBD2
V: TRBV24-1
size: .
J: TRBJ2-1

CDR3: CSARGHRVGPGEQYF
DNA: TGCAGTGCTAGAGGCCATAGAGTGGGACCGGGGGAGCAGTACTTC
D: .
V: TRBV20-1
size: few
J: TRBJ2-7

CDR3: CASSYSAQGTYSNQPQHF
DNA: TGTGCCAGCAGTTACTCGGCCCAGGGGACTTATAGCAATCAGCCCCAGCATTTT
D: .
V: TRBV6-2/TRBV6-3
size: .
J: TRBJ1-5

CDR3: CAISEWGLSTDTQYF
DNA: TGTGCCATCAGTGAGTGGGGACTAAGCACAGATACGCAGTATTTT
D: TRBD2
V: TRBV10-3
size: .
J: TRBJ2-3